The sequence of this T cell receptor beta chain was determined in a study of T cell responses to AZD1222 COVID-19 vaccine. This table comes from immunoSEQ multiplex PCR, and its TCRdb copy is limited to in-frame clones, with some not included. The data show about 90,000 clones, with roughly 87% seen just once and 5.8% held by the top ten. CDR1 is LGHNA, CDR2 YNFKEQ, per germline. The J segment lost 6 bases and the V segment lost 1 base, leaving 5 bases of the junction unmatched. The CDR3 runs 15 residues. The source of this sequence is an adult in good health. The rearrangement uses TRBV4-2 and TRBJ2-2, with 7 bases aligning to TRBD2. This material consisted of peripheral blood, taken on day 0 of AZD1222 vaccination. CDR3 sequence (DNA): TGTGCCAGCAGCCAAGTCACTAGCGCGGCCGGGGAGCTGTTTTTT. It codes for CASSQVTSAAGELFF.